The 27 T cell receptor beta chains reported below all come from one sample, sequenced in a study of PD-1 blockade in mismatch repair-deficient tumors. Profiling relied on immunoSEQ multiplex PCR, and the TCRdb table lists in-frame clones only, not all of them. The sample shows 120,000 or so clones, about 88% of them seen only once. The input for sequencing was peripheral blood, taken 44 weeks after starting pembrolizumab. The receptors stem from an adult with mismatch repair-deficient cancer.

CDR3 amino acids: CASSLRTGSEQYF. CDR3 coding DNA: TGTGCCAGCAGCTTGAGGACAGGGTCCGAGCAGTACTTC. J is TRBJ2-7 and V is TRBV5-8, with 8 bases lining up with TRBD1. Germline V gives CDR1 SGHTS, CDR2 YDEGEE. The V segment lost 1 base and the J segment 6 bases; nucleotides outside the gene matches: 3. The CDR3 is 13 amino acids.

The gene calls are TRBV29-1 and TRBJ2-3; tentative D call: TRBD2 (6 bases). The CDR3 covers 14 residues. The V gene lost 7 bases and the J gene lost 4 bases, with 18 bases spanning the gap. Germline CDR1 SQVTM, CDR2 ANQGSEA. Here the CDR3 reads CSAAPGSLADTQYF. The CDR3 DNA is TGCAGCGCCGCCCCCGGGAGTCTCGCAGATACGCAGTATTTT.

This clone was seen only a few times. V usage is TRBV27 and J usage is TRBJ1-2; 9 bases align to TRBD1. V dropped 4 bases and J dropped 6; count of bases not matched to a gene: 9. This CDR3 comprises 15 residues. Germline V CDR1 and CDR2: MNHEY, SMNVEV (reference sequence). CDR3 bases: TGTGCCAGCAGTTGGCTCGGACAGGGGCTGGATGGCTACACCTTC. The encoded protein is CASSWLGQGLDGYTF.

V and J are TRBV21-1 and TRBJ1-5. TRBV21-1 constitutes a pseudogene. There are 19 residues in the CDR3. CDR3 bases: TGTGCCAGCAGCAACCCTCGGGCCAGGCAGATCGCAAGCAATCAGCCCCAGCATTTT. Translated: CASSNPRARQIASNQPQHF.

This clone turned up a few times. The chain couples TRBV10-1 to TRBJ2-1; D remains unclear. The CDR3 spans 14 residues. Germline V gene sequence: CDR1 WNHNN, CDR2 SYGVQD (reference sequence). The ends were cut back, 11 bases at V and 0 bases at J, with 14 bases in the middle. The CDR3 region has the DNA TGCGCCGGCGCCGGCGAGAGCTCCTACAATGAGCAGTTCTTC. Protein sequence: CAGAGESSYNEQFF.

The V gene is TRBV6-5, the J gene TRBJ2-7, with unresolved D. Germline CDR1 is MNHEY and CDR2 is SVGAGI. This CDR3 is 15 amino acids long. Trimming cost V 0 bases and J 1 base, with 10 bases left between them. The CDR3 DNA follows: TGTGCCAGCAGTTACTCTGCGTTCTCATCCTACGAGCAGTACTTC. Translated, it gives CASSYSAFSSYEQYF.

Comments on this clone: This CDR3 is also generated by other DNA sequences in the sample. The chain is built from TRBV4-1 and TRBJ1-5; D is unresolved. The germline V gene encodes CDR1 MGHRA and CDR2 YSYEKL. Trimming removed 0 bases from V and 0 bases from J, with 3 bases in between. CDR3 length: 14 amino acids. Here the CDR3 reads CASSQEGSNQPQHF. The DNA for the CDR3 is TGCGCCAGCAGCCAAGAGGGTAGCAATCAGCCCCAGCATTTT.

A few counts support this clone. CDR3 bases: TGTGCCTGGAGTGTTGGGCCCTACGAGCAGTACTTC. It yields the protein CAWSVGPYEQYF. The gene calls are TRBV30 and TRBJ2-7; D gene uncertain. The CDR3 has 12 residues. Between the trimmed V and J ends, which lost 0 bases and 2 bases, there was a span of 5 bases. From germline, CDR1 is GTSNPN and CDR2 SVGIG (reference sequence).

This chain links TRBV19 with TRBJ2-4; weak D call: TRBD1 (5 bases). The CDR3 spans 14 residues. Trimming removed 9 bases from V and 2 bases from J, with 14 bases in between. Germline lookup yields CDR1 LNHDA and CDR2 SQIVND (reference sequence). The CDR3 spells CASKSRDPKNIQYF. The DNA of the CDR3 is TGTGCCAGCAAAAGCAGGGATCCCAAAAACATTCAGTACTTC.

V gene TRBV20-1 combines with J gene TRBJ2-7; D is undetermined. This CDR3 spans 11 amino acids. Trimming took off 2 bases at V and 5 bases at J, with 7 bases between the two ends. Germline CDR1 reads DFQATT; CDR2 reads SNEGSKA (reference sequence). The CDR3 is CSARLYNEQYF. The CDR3 DNA sequence: TGCAGTGCTAGACTCTACAACGAGCAGTACTTC.

The genes are TRBV11-3 and TRBJ1-2, with 10 bases matching TRBD1. V was pared by 3 bases and J by 3 bases, with 4 bases of the junction left unmatched. CDR3 length: 15 residues. Germline V gene sequence: CDR1 SGHNT, CDR2 YENEEA. Here the CDR3 DNA reads TGTGCCAGCAGCTTGGGACAGGGGTATGACTATGGCTACACCTTC. It translates to CASSLGQGYDYGYTF.

The chain links TRBV7-3 to TRBJ1-2; no firm D call. Trimming stripped 3 bases from V and 3 bases from J, with 8 bases between. Germline V lookup: CDR1 SGHTA, CDR2 FQGTGA. The CDR3 runs to 13 residues. DNA for the CDR3: TGTGCCAGCAGCTTGGGCGGAGACTATGGCTACACCTTC. Encoded protein: CASSLGGDYGYTF.

This chain uses TRBV7-8 with TRBJ2-2; D ambiguous. Trimming removed 4 bases from V and 5 bases from J, with 11 bases in between. This CDR3 has 14 residues. CDR1 SGHVS and CDR2 FQNEAQ come from the germline V gene. As DNA, the CDR3 is TGTGCCAGCAGCTCCATAATAGGGACCGGGGAGCTGTTTTTT. It yields the protein CASSSIIGTGELFF.

The CDR3: CASSVGLGPPFQETQYF. The DNA for the CDR3 is TGTGCCAGCAGCGTGGGGTTGGGACCCCCGTTCCAAGAGACCCAGTACTTC. The chain couples TRBV7-9 to TRBJ2-5; the D gene could be TRBD1 or TRBD2 (5 bases each). Germline assignment: CDR1 SEHNR and CDR2 FQNEAQ (reference sequence). Trimming took off 5 bases at V and 1 base at J, with 20 bases between the two ends. The CDR3 has 17 residues.

This chain links TRBV7-9 with TRBJ2-7; TRBD2 matches 7 bases. J was trimmed by 3 bases and V by 1 base; bases with no gene match: 6. CDR1 SEHNR and CDR2 FQNEAQ come from the germline V gene (reference sequence). The CDR3 covers 15 residues. The CDR3 is CASSLEAAGFYEQYF. Written as DNA, the CDR3 is TGTGCCAGCAGCTTAGAGGCAGCGGGATTCTACGAGCAGTACTTC.

The V and J genes are TRBV21-1 and TRBJ2-5; TRBD1 reflects the table's D call only, with no check against the DNA. TRBV21-1 is annotated as a pseudogene. CDR3 length: 16 amino acids. CDR3 region: CASSTRTGAGQETQYF. As DNA, the CDR3 is TGTGCCAGCAGCACAAGGACAGGGGCCGGCCAAGAGACCCAGTACTTC.

This clone has only a few counts. V is TRBV28 and J is TRBJ1-2; 7 nucleotides agree with TRBD1. CDR3 length equals 14 residues. The germline CDR1 and CDR2 sequences are MDHEN and SYDVKM. Unmatched junction bases numbered 8, after V lost 7 bases and J lost 3 bases. The CDR3 protein is CASNRQGEDYGYTF. DNA for the CDR3: TGTGCCAGCAATCGCCAGGGGGAGGACTATGGCTACACCTTC.

The rearrangement joins TRBV15 to TRBJ1-2; 8 bases are shared with TRBD1. The CDR3 is 17 residues long. Germline assignment: CDR1 LNHNV and CDR2 YYDKDF (reference sequence). Trimming at V came to 3 bases and at J to 4 bases, leaving 13 bases not matched to a gene. CDR3 coding DNA: TGTGCCACCAGCAGCCGACTGAGGACAGGGTCATTCTATGGCTACACCTTC. As protein: CATSSRLRTGSFYGYTF.

This chain joins TRBV19 and TRBJ2-2; 12 bases align to TRBD2. Germline loops: CDR1 LNHDA, CDR2 SQIVND (reference sequence). V was clipped by 4 bases and J by 6 bases; unmatched bases: 6. The CDR3 totals 16 residues. The CDR3 protein is CASSTGLAGRSGELFF. The CDR3 nucleotides are TGTGCCAGTAGTACAGGACTAGCGGGAAGGTCCGGGGAGCTGTTTTTT. The whole variable domain, remainder taken from reference TRBV19 and TRBJ2-2, is DGGITQSPKYLFRKEGQNVTLSCEQNLNHDAMYWYRQDPGQGLRLIYYSQIVNDFQKGDIAEGYSVSREKKESFPLTVTSAQKNPTAFYLCASSTGLAGRSGELFFGEGSRLTVL.

The chain has TRBV6-5 and TRBJ2-7; D might be TRBD2 (6 bases). V was pared by 0 bases and J by 3 bases, with 12 bases between. Germline V CDR1 and CDR2: MNHEY, SVGAGI. The CDR3 is 15 amino acids. CDR3 bases: TGTGCCAGCAGTTACTCAGGTAGCGGCGTCTACGAGCAGTACTTC. This encodes CASSYSGSGVYEQYF.

V and J are TRBV28 and TRBJ2-6; possibly TRBD2 for D (6 bases). Germline CDR1 MDHEN, CDR2 SYDVKM. The germline V and J ends were trimmed by 5 bases and 1 base, with 9 bases remaining between them. This CDR3 has 15 amino acids. CDR3 nucleotide sequence: TGTGCCAGCAGTCCGCGGGGATCTGGGGCCAACGTCCTGACTTTC. It encodes CASSPRGSGANVLTF.

This clone was seen once. This rearrangement joins TRBV30 to TRBJ2-7; tentative D call: TRBD1 (7 bases). This CDR3 has 15 amino acids. The V gene lost 4 bases and the J gene lost 3 bases, with 19 bases spanning the gap. CDR1 is GTSNPN and CDR2 is SVGIG in the germline V gene (reference sequence). The CDR3 DNA reads as TGTGCCTGGACGCCCTGGGGACAGACTAGCTACGAGCAGTACTTC. It encodes CAWTPWGQTSYEQYF.

This rearrangement joins TRBV7-9 to TRBJ1-1; possibly TRBD1 for D (6 bases). The CDR3 runs to 16 residues. Germline CDR1 reads SEHNR; CDR2 reads FQNEAQ (reference sequence). The V end lost 4 bases, the J end lost 0 bases, and 15 bases lay between the germline ends. CDR3 coding DNA: TGTGCCAGCAGCTCCCCGCTAGGGGGGGTGAACACTGAAGCTTTCTTT. Its protein product is CASSSPLGGVNTEAFF.

The J gene is TRBJ2-3, the V gene TRBV18, with D possibly being TRBD1 (6 bases). Germline-derived CDR1 and CDR2 are KGHSH and LQKENI. The V gene lost 3 bases and the J gene lost 4 bases, with 17 bases spanning the gap. CDR3 length: 16 residues. CDR3 nucleotide sequence: TGTGCCAGCTCACCGGTCTCCAGGGGCGCAGCAGATACGCAGTATTTT. Amino acid sequence: CASSPVSRGAADTQYF.

The chain is built from TRBV29-1 and TRBJ2-1, with D possibly matching TRBD1 (6 bases). The germline V and J ends were trimmed by 7 bases and 9 bases, with 22 bases remaining between them. Germline V gene data show CDR1 as SQVTM and CDR2 as ANQGSEA. This CDR3 has 14 amino acids. CDR3 sequence (DNA): TGCAGCGATATCGGGACCGCTAAAGGGGGTGAGCAGTTCTTC. Translating it yields CSDIGTAKGGEQFF.

The J gene is TRBJ2-7, the V gene TRBV4-3; TRBD2 agrees at 12 bases. With V trimmed by 1 base and J by 4 bases, 5 bases remained unmatched. Germline lookup yields CDR1 LGHNA and CDR2 YSLEER. The CDR3 contains 16 residues. The CDR3 region has the DNA TGCGCCAGCAGCCAAGCGACTAGCGGGAGTCCGTACGAGCAGTACTTC. Amino acids: CASSQATSGSPYEQYF.

The chain links TRBV19 to TRBJ1-1, with no clear D. V dropped 6 bases and J dropped 4 bases, with 6 bases sitting between them. The CDR3 runs 11 residues. Germline CDR1 and CDR2: LNHDA and SQIVND (reference sequence). In nucleotides, the CDR3 is TGTGCCAGTAGCCGATCCACTGAAGCTTTCTTT. Protein sequence: CASSRSTEAFF. Full variable domain (missing parts from reference TRBV19 and TRBJ1-1): DGGITQSPKYLFRKEGQNVTLSCEQNLNHDAMYWYRQDPGQGLRLIYYSQIVNDFQKGDIAEGYSVSREKKESFPLTVTSAQKNPTAFYLCASSRSTEAFFGQGTRLTVV.